The text below deals with one T cell receptor (beta chain). The table came from immunoSEQ multiplex PCR; TCRdb's copy has only in-frame clones and leaves some out. Altogether roughly 350,000 clones are present, less than 85% being singletons, with the ten largest covering 3.5% to 4%. This record belongs to a study of blood T cell repertoires in COVID-19. Study in general: Spain, Italy and the United States supplied samples that represented acute and convalescent COVID-19. T cells, B-cell-depleted T cells, or PBMCs provided the cDNA or gDNA that served as material.

Looked up from germline, CDR1 is MNHEY and CDR2 is SVGAGI. J was trimmed by 10 bases and V by 4 bases; bases with no gene match: 1. This CDR3 is 12 amino acids long. The chain has TRBV6-5 and TRBJ1-6; 7 bases align to TRBD1. Sequencing was done on a sample of peripheral blood. The clonotype originates from a woman aged 18-35 years with acute or convalescent COVID-19. For the CDR3, the DNA is TGTGCCAGCAGTTCAGGGGGATCACCCCTCCACTTT. This encodes CASSSGGSPLHF.